The entry below describes one TCR beta chain. Losses at the gene ends were 5 bases for V and 13 bases for J; bases not matched to a gene: 8. The CDR3 runs 13 residues. The germline V gene encodes CDR1 SGHTA and CDR2 FQGNSA. Under the authors' procedure: Estimates of nucleated cell counts were drawn from the amplification of reference gene primers. Profiled with immunoSEQ multiplex PCR; TCRdb holds only in-frame clones, not every one. The DNA was the basis for D and trimming; V, J and clone size are from that table. Among more than 140,000 clones, 84% were seen once, and the ten largest hold 7.2%. This record belongs to a study of blood T cell repertoires in COVID-19.

The TCR sequence derives from a woman aged 50 to 65 in a cohort sampled during active or convalescent COVID-19. The chain couples TRBV7-2 to TRBJ1-6, with TRBD1 identical over 7 bases. Sequencing was done on a sample of peripheral blood. Here the CDR3 reads CASSARDRDPLHF. CDR3 nucleotides: TGTGCCAGCAGCGCAAGAGACAGGGACCCCCTCCACTTT.